These 28 T cell receptor beta chains came from one sample sequenced in a study of molecular identifiers for immune sequencing clone quantification. TCRdb redid the calling of the PCR reads with MiXCR, one entry per CDR3 protein. The data show 50,000 to 65,000 distinct CDR3 sequences, almost 25% seen once. Sequencing used naive CD8+ T cells from blood, with Jurkat cell RNA spiked in. Stated subset: FACS-sorted CD8+CD4-CCR7+CD45RA+ naive T cells. These receptors were collected from a human donor in good health. Some libraries in this study had Jurkat cell RNA spiked in.

This clonotype was picked up many times. CDR3: CASSSSTEAFF. The CDR3 DNA sequence: TGTGCCAGCAGCTCCAGCACTGAAGCTTTCTTT. The chain carries TRBV7-9 and TRBJ1-1; D is uncertain. The germline V gene has CDR1 SEHNR and CDR2 FQNEAQ (reference sequence). The V and J ends lost 4 bases and 4 bases respectively, with 4 bases between them. The CDR3 contains 11 residues.

This clonotype was found many times. The chain is built from TRBV10-3 and TRBJ2-7; the D call may be TRBD1 or TRBD2 (5 bases each). V dropped 0 bases and J dropped 2 bases, with 11 bases sitting between them. Germline values: CDR1 ENHRY, CDR2 SYGVKD. CDR3 length: 15 amino acids. The CDR3 spells CAISESLGPPYEQYF. CDR3 in DNA: TGTGCCATCAGTGAGTCGTTGGGACCCCCCTACGAGCAGTACTTC.

This clonotype has at least ten counts. The V and J genes are TRBV30 and TRBJ1-2, with unresolved D. CDR1 is GTSNPN and CDR2 is SVGIG in the germline V gene (reference sequence). The CDR3 is made up of 13 amino acids. Trimming took off 2 bases at V and 1 base at J, with 8 bases between the two ends. CDR3 in amino acids: CAWSTGYNYGYTF. DNA of the CDR3: TGTGCCTGGAGTACCGGTTATAACTATGGCTACACCTTC.

This clonotype was seen ten or more times. The V gene is TRBV6-6, the J gene TRBJ1-1; D gene uncertain. Trimming pared 0 bases from V and 8 bases from J, leaving 10 bases between. The CDR3 is 13 residues long. Germline V lookup: CDR1 MNHNY, CDR2 SVGAGI (reference sequence). The CDR3 region has the DNA TGTGCCAGCAGTTACTCTACCCAGAAGGAAGCTTTCTTT. The encoded protein is CASSYSTQKEAFF.

To note about this clonotype: A junction end diverges from the germline sequence, so it may reflect a read error. The V gene is TRBV4-1, the J gene TRBJ2-1, with TRBD2 identical over 11 bases. This CDR3 has 17 amino acids. The V gene's germline CDR1 is MGHRA and CDR2 YSYEKL. CDR3 sequence: CASSRAVSGGAGDEQVF. CDR3 in DNA: TGCGCCAGCAGCCGCGCAGTTAGCGGGGGGGCCGGGGATGAGCAGGTCTTC.

In its sample, this clonotype ranks as medium-sized (0.01 to 0.1%). The gene calls are TRBV5-6 and TRBJ2-7; 9 bases map to TRBD2. The CDR3 sequence is 16 residues long. V lost 4 bases to trimming and J lost 0 bases; unmatched junction nucleotides: 8. Germline assignment: CDR1 SGHDT and CDR2 YYEEEE. The CDR3 here is CASSARLAVSSYEQYF. DNA for the CDR3: TGTGCCAGCAGCGCCCGACTAGCGGTGAGCTCCTACGAGCAGTACTTC.

A note on this clonotype: Lacking the conserved final phenylalanine or tryptophan, this CDR3 likely reflects a read error. The chain combines TRBV4-3 with TRBJ1-3, with D hard to call. The V gene's germline CDR1 is LGHNA and CDR2 YSLEER. The V and J ends lost 2 bases and 3 bases respectively, with 17 bases between them. The CDR3 totals 17 residues. The chain's CDR3 is CASSQFMRAGGGNTIYS. For the CDR3, the DNA is TGCGCCAGCAGCCAATTTATGCGGGCCGGAGGTGGAAACACCATATATTCT.

This clonotype was counted many times. The rearrangement links TRBV2 to TRBJ1-5; D is ambiguous. The CDR3 spans 16 residues. Looked up from germline, CDR1 is SNHLY and CDR2 is FYNNEI. Trimming shortened V by 6 bases and J by 0 bases, and 15 bases separated the two germline ends. The CDR3 region is CASSDPGVPSNQPQHF. In DNA, the CDR3 is TGTGCCAGCAGCGACCCTGGGGTACCTAGCAATCAGCCCCAGCATTTT. Filled out from reference TRBV2 and TRBJ1-5, the complete variable domain reads EPEVTQTPSHQVTQMGQEVILRCVPISNHLYFYWYRQILGQKVEFLVSFYNNEISEKSEIFDDQFSVERPDGSNFTLKIRSTKLEDSAMYFCASSDPGVPSNQPQHFGDGTRLSIL.

The J gene is TRBJ1-1, the V gene TRBV19; D gene uncertain. Germline loops: CDR1 LNHDA, CDR2 SQIVND (reference sequence). V dropped 10 bases and J dropped 0 bases, with 12 bases sitting between them. CDR3 length equals 13 residues. In nucleotides, the CDR3 is TGTGCCACGAGAGAGGCCATGAACACTGAAGCTTTCTTT. Its translation is CATREAMNTEAFF.

This clonotype was seen only once. A clone one base away is much larger, so this may be a read error. The chain employs TRBV10-3 and TRBJ2-1; D call uncertain. V lost 2 bases and J lost 8, with 7 bases in between. The CDR3 is 12 amino acids. The V gene's germline CDR1 is ENHRY and CDR2 SYGVKD. The chain's CDR3 is CAISEMEHEQFF. CDR3 nucleotides: TGTGCCATCAGTGAGATGGAGCATGAGCAGTTCTTC.

This clonotype was recorded at least ten times. This sequence joins TRBV27 and TRBJ1-1; D not resolved. Trimming removed 8 bases at V and 4 bases at J, with 8 bases between. CDR3 size: 11 residues. The V gene's germline CDR1 is MNHEY and CDR2 SMNVEV (reference sequence). CDR3 nucleotide sequence: TGTGCCAGCTCGAGAGGCACTGAAGCTTTCTTT. Its protein product is CASSRGTEAFF.

This clonotype was observed many times. The chain is built from TRBV12-3 or TRBV12-4 and TRBJ2-2; no firm D call. The CDR3 contains 15 residues. Deletions cut 5 bases from V and 7 bases from J, with 17 bases between. In DNA form, the CDR3 reads TGTGCCAGCAGTCCCCGGATGGGCGCGGACGGGGAGCTGTTTTTT. Residues: CASSPRMGADGELFF.

This chain uses TRBV27 with TRBJ2-5; 7 bases map to TRBD1. J gave up 5 bases and V 3 bases, and 9 bases lay outside the gene matches. This CDR3 contains 15 residues. CDR1 is MNHEY, CDR2 SMNVEV, per germline (reference sequence). The CDR3 sequence: CASSLITGARETQYF. CDR3 DNA: TGTGCCAGCAGTTTGATTACAGGGGCGCGGGAGACCCAGTACTTC.

In this sample, this clonotype turned up a few times. The J gene is TRBJ2-1, the V gene TRBV3-1; 7 bases line up with TRBD1. Losses at the gene ends were 0 bases for V and 4 bases for J; bases not matched to a gene: 9. The CDR3 covers 17 residues. The germline gives CDR1 LGHDT, CDR2 YNNKEL (reference sequence). CDR3 nucleotides: TGTGCCAGCAGCCAAGATCATGGGGACAGACCTTACAATGAGCAGTTCTTC. Protein: CASSQDHGDRPYNEQFF.

This clonotype was counted many times. The chain recombines TRBV27 with TRBJ1-1; no definite D call. The V gene lost 4 bases and the J gene lost 6 bases, with 12 bases spanning the gap. CDR3 length: 13 amino acids. From germline, CDR1 is MNHEY and CDR2 SMNVEV (reference sequence). CDR3 coding DNA: TGTGCCAGCAGTTCGCCCGCGTCCGCTGAAGCTTTCTTT. Protein: CASSSPASAEAFF.

This clonotype came up many times. The chain uses TRBV29-1 and TRBJ1-1; 8 nucleotides align to TRBD1. This CDR3 contains 16 residues. J gave up 0 bases and V 8 bases, and 14 bases lay outside the gene matches. The germline CDR1 and CDR2 sequences are SQVTM and ANQGSEA. The CDR3 bases are TGCAGCTCCACTCCGGTAGACAGGGGCATGAACACTGAAGCTTTCTTT. This encodes CSSTPVDRGMNTEAFF.

This clonotype was counted many times. The rearrangement joins TRBV6-2 or TRBV6-3 to TRBJ1-1; possibly TRBD1 for D (5 bases). V was shortened by 5 bases and J by 6 bases, with 16 bases between the two germline ends. This CDR3 has 14 residues. Germline V lookup: CDR1 MNHEY, CDR2 SVGEGT. CDR3 region: CASSHTGRLPEAFF. The CDR3 DNA follows: TGTGCCAGCAGTCATACAGGAAGGTTACCTGAAGCTTTCTTT.

The table lists this clonotype with many counts. This chain links TRBV7-8 with TRBJ2-2; unclear D gene. The length of the CDR3 is 17 residues. V lost 5 bases to trimming and J lost 1 base, with 17 bases between them. CDR1 SGHVS and CDR2 FQNEAQ come from the germline V gene. DNA of the CDR3: TGTGCCAGCAGCCCACACTCTGGGTCAGGGAACACCGGGGAGCTGTTTTTT. It is translated as CASSPHSGSGNTGELFF.

This clonotype was counted many times. V usage is TRBV7-8 and J usage is TRBJ2-7, with TRBD1 matching over 9 bases. Losses at the gene ends were 3 bases for V and 6 bases for J; bases not matched to a gene: 9. The CDR3 has 15 amino acids. From germline, CDR1 is SGHVS and CDR2 FQNEAQ. CDR3 sequence reads: CASSFPTGGGFEQYF. Here the CDR3 DNA reads TGTGCCAGCAGCTTTCCTACAGGGGGCGGATTCGAGCAGTACTTC.

This clonotype was seen many times. CDR3 sequence: CASSQVGGGSPLHF. CDR3 DNA sequence: TGTGCCAGCAGCCAAGTTGGGGGCGGATCACCCCTCCACTTT. The chain recombines TRBV4-2 with TRBJ1-6, with a weak D call TRBD1 (6 bases). This CDR3 contains 14 residues. V lost 1 base and J 10 bases, leaving 11 bases between the germline ends. CDR1 and CDR2 from the germline V gene are LGHNA and YNFKEQ.

Only one count was recorded for this clonotype. Since the CDR3 does not end with the conserved phenylalanine or tryptophan, this likely comes from a read error. The rearrangement uses TRBV3-1 and TRBJ1-1; TRBD1 matches 7 bases. Trimming at V came to 1 base and at J to 1 base, leaving 0 bases not matched to a gene. The CDR3 runs 14 residues. Germline CDR1 LGHDT, CDR2 YNNKEL (reference sequence). The CDR3 sequence: CASSQGTGNTEAFS. The CDR3 region has the DNA TGTGCCAGCAGCCAAGGGACAGGGAACACTGAAGCTTTCTCT.

There are many counts of this clonotype. This chain links TRBV27 with TRBJ2-7, with 11 bases identical to TRBD2. The germline V gene encodes CDR1 MNHEY and CDR2 SMNVEV (reference sequence). With V trimmed by 5 bases and J by 3 bases, 9 bases remained unmatched. This CDR3 has 16 residues. This CDR3 reads CASSTGTSGTGYEQYF. CDR3 DNA: TGTGCCAGCAGTACGGGGACTAGCGGTACCGGCTACGAGCAGTACTTC.

The V and J genes are TRBV4-1 and TRBJ1-1, with D perhaps TRBD1 (5 bases). CDR3 length: 16 amino acids. With 8 bases removed from V and 4 bases from J, the gap between germline ends came to 23 bases. Germline CDR1 is MGHRA and CDR2 is YSYEKL. Here the CDR3 reads CASRRRGGGEGTEAFF. The CDR3 coding sequence is TGCGCCAGCCGCCGACGGGGGGGAGGGGAAGGCACTGAAGCTTTCTTT.

On this clonotype itself: This may stem from a read error, because a much larger clone lies one nucleotide away. V gene TRBV19 combines with J gene TRBJ1-1; D may be TRBD1 (5 bases). CDR3 length: 16 residues. Germline V gene sequence: CDR1 LNHDA, CDR2 SQIVND (reference sequence). This CDR3 is CASSNIRAGMNTVAFF. CDR3 DNA sequence: TGTGCCAGTAGCAATATCAGGGCCGGAATGAACACTGTAGCTTTCTTT. Together with reference TRBV19 and TRBJ1-1, the CDR3 gives the full variable domain: DGGITQSPKYLFRKEGQNVTLSCEQNLNHDAMYWYRQDPGQGLRLIYYSQIVNDFQKGDIAEGYSVSREKKESFPLTVTSAQKNPTAFYLCASSNIRAGMNTVAFFGQGTRLTVV.

In this sample, this clonotype turned up many times. The chain has TRBV9 and TRBJ2-7, with TRBD2 identical over 8 bases. After removal of 4 bases from V and 3 bases from J, the junction contained 6 bases not matched to a gene. From germline, CDR1 is SGDLS and CDR2 YYNGEE. The CDR3 sequence is 14 residues long. The CDR3 DNA follows: TGTGCCAGCAGCCCAGGACTAGCTGGCTACGAGCAGTACTTC. Its protein is CASSPGLAGYEQYF.

Ten or more counts support this clonotype. This sequence joins TRBV25-1 and TRBJ2-2; no firm D call. The CDR3 runs 11 residues. Germline V gene sequence: CDR1 MGHDK, CDR2 SYGVNS. V was cut by 7 bases and J by 3 bases, with 3 bases left in between. The CDR3 sequence: CASMYTGELFF. The CDR3, as DNA: TGTGCCAGCATGTACACCGGGGAGCTGTTTTTT. The complete variable domain, with remaining parts taken from reference TRBV25-1 and TRBJ2-2, reads EADIYQTPRYLVIGTGKKITLECSQTMGHDKMYWYQQDPGMELHLIHYSYGVNSTEKGDLSSESTVSRIRTEHFPLTLESARPSHTSQYLCASMYTGELFFGEGSRLTVL.

This clonotype was found many times. This sequence joins TRBV5-1 and TRBJ2-7; D is unclear. CDR3 length: 11 residues. Per germline, CDR1 SGHRS and CDR2 YFSETQ. V was cut by 7 bases and J by 6 bases, with 11 bases left in between. The CDR3 protein is CASAHKGEQYF. The CDR3 DNA follows: TGCGCCAGCGCTCATAAGGGCGAGCAGTACTTC.

This clonotype occurred many times. This chain uses TRBV4-1 with TRBJ2-1; 8 bases match TRBD2. Germline CDR1 MGHRA, CDR2 YSYEKL. The junction had 6 bases not matched to a gene; V was cut back by 0 bases and J by 2 bases. CDR3 size: 17 residues. The CDR3 bases are TGCGCCAGCAGCCAAGATTCGAGCGGGGGACCCTACAATGAGCAGTTCTTC. This codes for CASSQDSSGGPYNEQFF.